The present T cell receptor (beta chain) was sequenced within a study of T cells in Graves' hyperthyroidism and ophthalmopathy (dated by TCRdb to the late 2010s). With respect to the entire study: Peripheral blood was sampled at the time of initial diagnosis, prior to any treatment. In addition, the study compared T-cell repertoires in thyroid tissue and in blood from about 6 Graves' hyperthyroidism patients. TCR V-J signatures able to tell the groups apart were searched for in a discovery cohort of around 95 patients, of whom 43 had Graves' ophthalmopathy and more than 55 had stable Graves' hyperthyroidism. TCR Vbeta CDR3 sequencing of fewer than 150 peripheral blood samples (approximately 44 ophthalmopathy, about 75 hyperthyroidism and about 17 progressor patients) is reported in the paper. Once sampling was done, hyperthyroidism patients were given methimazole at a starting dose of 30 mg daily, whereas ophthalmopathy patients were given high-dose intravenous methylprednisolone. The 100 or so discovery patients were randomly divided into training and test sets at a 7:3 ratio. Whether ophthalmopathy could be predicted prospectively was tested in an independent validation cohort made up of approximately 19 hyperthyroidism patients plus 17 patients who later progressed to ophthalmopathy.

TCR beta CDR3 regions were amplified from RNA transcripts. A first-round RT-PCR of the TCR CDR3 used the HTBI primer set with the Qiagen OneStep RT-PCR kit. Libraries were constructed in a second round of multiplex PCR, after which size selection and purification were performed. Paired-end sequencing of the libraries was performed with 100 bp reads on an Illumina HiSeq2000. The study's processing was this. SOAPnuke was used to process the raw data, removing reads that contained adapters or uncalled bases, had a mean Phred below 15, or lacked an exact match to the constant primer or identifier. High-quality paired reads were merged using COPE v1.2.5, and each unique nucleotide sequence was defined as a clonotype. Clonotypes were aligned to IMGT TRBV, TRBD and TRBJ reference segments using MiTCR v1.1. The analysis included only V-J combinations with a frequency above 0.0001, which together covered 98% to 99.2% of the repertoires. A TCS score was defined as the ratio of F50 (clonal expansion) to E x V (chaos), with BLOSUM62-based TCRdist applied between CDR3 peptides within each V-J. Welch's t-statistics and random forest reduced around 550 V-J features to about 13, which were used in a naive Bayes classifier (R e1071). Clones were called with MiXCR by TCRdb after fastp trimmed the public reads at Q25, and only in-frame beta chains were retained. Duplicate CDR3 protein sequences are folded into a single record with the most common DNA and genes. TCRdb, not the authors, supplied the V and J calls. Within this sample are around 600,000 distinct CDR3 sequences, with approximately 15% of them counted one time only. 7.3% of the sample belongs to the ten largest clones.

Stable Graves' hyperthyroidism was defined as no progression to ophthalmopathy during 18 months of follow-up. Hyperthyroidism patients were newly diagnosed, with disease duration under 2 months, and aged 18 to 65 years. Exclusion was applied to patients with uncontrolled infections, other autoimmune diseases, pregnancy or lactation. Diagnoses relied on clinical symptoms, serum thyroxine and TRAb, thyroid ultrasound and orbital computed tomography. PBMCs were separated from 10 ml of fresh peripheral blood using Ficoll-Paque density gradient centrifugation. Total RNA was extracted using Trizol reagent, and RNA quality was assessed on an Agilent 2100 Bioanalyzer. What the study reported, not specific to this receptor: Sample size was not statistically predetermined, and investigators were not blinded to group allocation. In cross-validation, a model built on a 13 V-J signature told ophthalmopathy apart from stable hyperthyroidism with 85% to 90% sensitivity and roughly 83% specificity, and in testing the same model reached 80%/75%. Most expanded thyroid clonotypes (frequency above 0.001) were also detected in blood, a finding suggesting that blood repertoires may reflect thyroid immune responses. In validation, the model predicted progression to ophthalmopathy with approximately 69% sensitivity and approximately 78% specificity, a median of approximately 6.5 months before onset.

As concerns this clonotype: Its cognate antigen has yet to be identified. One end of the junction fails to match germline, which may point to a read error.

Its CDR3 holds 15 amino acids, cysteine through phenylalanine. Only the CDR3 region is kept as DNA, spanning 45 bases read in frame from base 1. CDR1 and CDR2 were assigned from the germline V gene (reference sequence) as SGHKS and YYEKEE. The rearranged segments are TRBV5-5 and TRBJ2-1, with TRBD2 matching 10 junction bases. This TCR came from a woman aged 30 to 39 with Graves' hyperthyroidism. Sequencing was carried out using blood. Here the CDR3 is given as CASNLELAGYNEQFF. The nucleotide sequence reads TGTGCCAGCAACTTGGAACTAGCGGGGTACAATGAGCAGTTCTTC. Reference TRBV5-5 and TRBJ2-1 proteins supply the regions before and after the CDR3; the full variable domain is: DAGVTQSPTHLIKTRGQQVTLRCSPISGHKSVSWYQQVLGQGPQFIFQYYEKEERGRGNFPDRFSARQFPNYSSELNVNALLLGDSALYLCASNLELAGYNEQFFGPGTRLTVL.